This T cell receptor beta chain appears in the sequencing data of a study of blood T cell repertoires in COVID-19. Study-level information: The samples span acute and convalescent COVID-19 from the United States, Italy and Spain.

Trimming took 7 bases from V and 2 from J, leaving 9 bases between them. This CDR3 is 13 amino acids long. From germline, CDR1 is ENHRY and CDR2 SYGVKD. Original processing notes: Estimation of nucleated cell counts was performed using reference gene primer amplification. Only in-frame clones appear in the TCRdb table, and some are missing; sequencing was by immunoSEQ multiplex PCR. V and J calls plus clone size are reproduced from that table; the DNA served to infer D and trimming. The table lists 300,000 to 350,000 clones, roughly 90% of them singletons. This clone has a single count. This clonotype was obtained from a man younger than 30 with active or convalescent COVID-19. V is TRBV10-3 and J is TRBJ1-3, with D perhaps TRBD1 (6 bases). Material for sequencing was peripheral blood. The CDR3 sequence: CAIKQGTGNTIYF. CDR3 DNA sequence: TGTGCCATCAAGCAGGGGACTGGAAACACCATATATTTT.